This T cell receptor beta chain was documented in a study of cytomegalovirus exposure and HLA in healthy donors. Across the whole study: When roughly 420 donors were genotyped, about 81% of them were found to fall in the Caucasian-associated ancestry cluster.

On this clone itself: What it binds is unknown.

This CDR3 spans 18 amino acids. Germline V gene data show CDR1 as SGDLS and CDR2 as YYNGEE. With 0 bases clipped from V and 6 bases from J, the junction kept 16 bases outside the gene matches. Whole-study findings and limits: Later analysis demonstrated an association between a missense DCLRE1C variant and TCR beta V- and J-gene trimming. The authors later found HLA-associated TCR beta chains more clonally expanded than equally common others. Reports state that TCR beta sequences accurately predicted most subjects' HLA-A and HLA-B alleles.

PCR involved 60 Vbeta and 13 Jbeta primers. This table comes from immunoSEQ multiplex PCR, and its TCRdb copy is limited to in-frame clones, with some not included. The table records some 190,000 clones, roughly 86% of them present only once. The sequenced material came from PBMCs. The TCR comes from a man between 35 and 55 years old in good health and CMV-seropositive. This rearrangement joins TRBV9 to TRBJ2-3; TRBD2 aligns across 7 bases. The CDR3 DNA reads as TGTGCCAGCAGCGTAGGAGAGGGTGCGGGAGTCTTCTCGGATACGCAGTATTTT. As protein: CASSVGEGAGVFSDTQYF. The full variable domain, with the rest looked up from reference TRBV9 and TRBJ2-3, is DSGVTQTPKHLITATGQRVTLRCSPRSGDLSVYWYQQSLDQGLQFLIQYYNGEERAKGNILERFSAQQFPDLHSELNLSSLELGDSALYFCASSVGEGAGVFSDTQYFGPGTRLTVL.